The T cell receptor (beta chain) described here comes from a study of shared clonotypes between healthy human individuals. As handled by the study authors: For the immunoSEQ data, sequences were junction-only without quality scores, so filtering differed. TCRdb keeps only in-frame clones here, not all; method: immunoSEQ multiplex PCR. The V and J calls and clone size are taken from that table; D and trimming were inferred from the DNA. The sample contains about 490,000 clones, roughly 80% of which appear only once. The V end lost 7 bases, the J end lost 4 bases, and 23 bases lay between the germline ends. Germline lookup yields CDR1 SNHLY and CDR2 FYNNEI. The CDR3 spans 17 residues. This clone was seen a few times. Those who donated, Caucasian adults without exception, all lived in Nashville, Tennessee.

The chain combines TRBV2 with TRBJ2-1, with D possibly being TRBD1 or TRBD2 (6 bases each). This clonotype was obtained from a woman aged 40 to 50 in good health. Some clones in this sample may be carry-over from other donors' samples. The sample was PBMCs. The chain's CDR3 is CASMEGVRSLVYNEQFF. The DNA for the CDR3 is TGTGCCAGCATGGAGGGGGTTAGGTCCTTAGTTTACAATGAGCAGTTCTTC.